The 23 T cell receptor beta chains listed next were all sequenced from one sample in a study of T cells in Graves' hyperthyroidism and ophthalmopathy. Amplification of TCR beta CDR3 regions used RNA as the template. The HTBI primer set served for first-round RT-PCR of the TCR CDR3. TCRdb redid the calling of the multiplex PCR reads with MiXCR, one entry per CDR3 protein. The data hold some 510,000 distinct CDR3 sequences, with under 25% observed a single time. Sequencing input: blood. These receptors were taken from a young man with Graves' hyperthyroidism.

This clonotype has ten or more counts. This chain uses TRBV30 with TRBJ2-5; D is unclear. V gave up 1 base and J gave up 4 bases, with 10 bases separating them. Per germline, CDR1 GTSNPN and CDR2 SVGIG (reference sequence). This CDR3 region has 13 residues. CDR3 loop: CAWSGPPRETQYF. The CDR3 region has the DNA TGTGCCTGGAGTGGTCCCCCGCGAGAGACCCAGTACTTC.

This chain uses TRBV28 with TRBJ1-5, with TRBD1 identical over 12 bases. Germline V gives CDR1 MDHEN, CDR2 SYDVKM. V was clipped by 6 bases and J by 6 bases; unmatched bases: 9. This CDR3 is built from 16 residues. The CDR3 loop reads CASRLFGTGGSQPQHF. In DNA, the CDR3 is TGTGCCAGCAGACTTTTCGGGACAGGGGGCTCTCAGCCCCAGCATTTT.

This clonotype was observed a few times. A much larger clone lies one base from this, so it may be a read error. The V gene is TRBV9, the J gene TRBJ1-2, with 9 bases lining up with TRBD1. The CDR3 spans 12 residues. After removal of 3 bases from V and 7 bases from J, the junction contained 1 base not matched to a gene. Germline V gives CDR1 SGDLS, CDR2 YYNGEE. The CDR3 sequence: CASSGTGAGYTF. The CDR3 DNA is TGTGCCAGCAGCGGGACAGGGGCTGGCTACACCTTC.

V and J are TRBV19 and TRBJ1-5, with a weak D call TRBD1 (5 bases). Germline V gene lookup returns CDR1 LNHDA and CDR2 SQIVND (reference sequence). CDR3 length: 15 amino acids. Trimming left V 3 bases short and J 1 base short, with 10 bases between. The CDR3: CASSMSGGSNQPQHF. In DNA form, the CDR3 reads TGTGCCAGTAGTATGTCGGGGGGAAGCAATCAGCCCCAGCATTTT.

This clonotype was seen a few times. This chain uses TRBV24-1 with TRBJ2-2; D remains unclear. Trimming took 8 bases from V and 0 from J, leaving 6 bases between them. The length of the CDR3 is 13 residues. CDR1 and CDR2 (germline): KGHDR, SFDVKD. The CDR3 spells CATTQTNTGELFF. CDR3 nucleotides: TGTGCCACCACGCAAACGAACACCGGGGAGCTGTTTTTT.

This clonotype was detected many times. The chain employs TRBV28 and TRBJ2-7, with D unclear. This CDR3 spans 14 amino acids. Germline-derived CDR1 and CDR2 are MDHEN and SYDVKM. The V end lost 5 bases, the J end lost 1 base, and 12 bases lay between the germline ends. The CDR3 DNA sequence: TGTGCCAGCAGTCCTACCACAGATTCCTACGAGCAGTACTTC. Translation: CASSPTTDSYEQYF.

The count of this clonotype is one. The V gene is TRBV4-1, the J gene TRBJ1-1; D not certain. The CDR3 totals 15 residues. In germline, CDR1 is MGHRA, CDR2 YSYEKL. Trimming left V 1 base short and J 1 base short, with 10 bases between. The CDR3 loop is CASSQVGRKNTEAFF. The CDR3, as DNA: TGCGCCAGCAGCCAAGTTGGGAGAAAGAACACTGAAGCTTTCTTT.

This clonotype was seen repeatedly, ten times or more. The chain is built from TRBV30 and TRBJ1-1; D is possibly TRBD1 (5 bases). CDR1 and CDR2 from the germline V gene are GTSNPN and SVGIG (reference sequence). This CDR3 spans 16 amino acids. Trimming shortened V by 4 bases and J by 0 bases, and 18 bases separated the two germline ends. CDR3 residues: CAWTQAISLVNTEAFF. As DNA, the CDR3 is TGTGCCTGGACACAGGCGATTTCGCTAGTGAACACTGAAGCTTTCTTT.

This clonotype was counted ten times or more. The CDR3 region has the DNA TGCGCCAGCAGCTTGGCCCCGGGACAGGTGAACACTGAAGCTTTCTTT. This encodes CASSLAPGQVNTEAFF. This chain links TRBV5-1 with TRBJ1-1, with 8 bases aligning to TRBD1. Germline values: CDR1 SGHRS, CDR2 YFSETQ. V trimming: 0 bases; J trimming: 0 bases; junction bases outside the gene matches: 4. The length of the CDR3 is 16 residues.

The count of this clonotype is one. A much larger clone sits a single nucleotide away, making a read error possible. The genes are TRBV5-1 and TRBJ2-7; D gene ambiguous. Germline lookup yields CDR1 SGHRS and CDR2 YFSETQ. The CDR3 runs 14 residues. CDR3 sequence reads: CAISLTVNSYEQYF. The CDR3, as DNA: TGCGCCATCAGCTTGACGGTCAACTCCTACGAGCAGTACTTC.

This clonotype was counted at least ten times. The V and J genes are TRBV28 and TRBJ2-7, with D possibly matching TRBD2 (5 bases). Germline loops: CDR1 MDHEN, CDR2 SYDVKM. V gave up 6 bases and J gave up 1 base, with 10 bases separating them. The length of the CDR3 is 13 residues. CDR3 in amino acids: CASRVRASYEQYF. CDR3 DNA sequence: TGTGCCAGCAGGGTGCGGGCTTCCTACGAGCAGTACTTC.

This chain uses TRBV29-1 with TRBJ1-2; D uncertain. The CDR3 totals 11 residues. V was cut by 5 bases and J by 5 bases, with 9 bases left in between. The germline V gene has CDR1 SQVTM and CDR2 ANQGSEA. This chain's CDR3 is CSVNQAYGYTF. CDR3 DNA sequence: TGCAGCGTTAACCAGGCGTATGGCTACACCTTC. The whole variable domain, filled in from reference TRBV29-1 and TRBJ1-2, reads SAVISQKPSRDICQRGTSLTIQCQVDSQVTMMFWYRQQPGQSLTLIATANQGSEATYESGFVIDKFPISRPNLTFSTLTVSNMSPEDSSIYLCSVNQAYGYTFGSGTRLTVV.

The table lists this clonotype with many counts. V and J are TRBV24-1 and TRBJ2-2; D not certain. The CDR3 consists of 12 residues. Germline V gene lookup returns CDR1 KGHDR and CDR2 SFDVKD. With 0 bases removed from V and 6 bases from J, the gap between germline ends came to 1 base. As DNA, the CDR3 is TGTGCCACCAGTGATTTGCCCGGGGAGCTGTTTTTT. It translates to CATSDLPGELFF.

This clonotype has at least ten counts. The V gene is TRBV5-1, the J gene TRBJ2-7; TRBD1 agrees at 11 bases. Germline assignment: CDR1 SGHRS and CDR2 YFSETQ. V gave up 1 base and J gave up 8 bases; unmatched junction bases: 14. This CDR3 spans 17 amino acids. CDR3 coding DNA: TGCGCCAGCAGCTTGACCCGATGGACAGGGGGCGAGGGTAAGCAGTACTTC. Encoded protein: CASSLTRWTGGEGKQYF.

This clonotype was seen ten or more times. V and J are TRBV7-9 and TRBJ2-1; D possibly matches TRBD1 or TRBD2 (5 bases each). The V gene lost 8 bases and the J gene lost 6 bases, with 14 bases spanning the gap. The germline gives CDR1 SEHNR, CDR2 FQNEAQ (reference sequence). The CDR3 consists of 13 residues. DNA for the CDR3: TGTGCCAGCGGGGGAAGGGGTTTCAATGAGCAGTTCTTC. This codes for CASGGRGFNEQFF.

The chain has TRBV24-1 and TRBJ1-2, with D maybe TRBD1 (6 bases). Per germline, CDR1 KGHDR and CDR2 SFDVKD. V dropped 2 bases and J dropped 7 bases, with 13 bases sitting between them. The CDR3 covers 14 residues. CDR3 bases: TGTGCCACCAGTGATTCCGACAGGATCCTTGGCTACACCTTC. Translating gives CATSDSDRILGYTF.

Ten or more counts support this clonotype. The chain links TRBV29-1 to TRBJ1-1, with 10 bases fitting TRBD1. V trimming: 7 bases; J trimming: 1 base; junction bases outside the gene matches: 6. The CDR3 spans 14 residues. Germline lookup yields CDR1 SQVTM and CDR2 ANQGSEA. The CDR3 region is CSAMTGGANTEAFF. CDR3 nucleotide sequence: TGCAGCGCCATGACAGGGGGCGCGAACACTGAAGCTTTCTTT.

This clonotype occurred a few times. A read error may be the cause here, since a much bigger clone is one base away. This chain connects TRBV2 to TRBJ1-2; D remains ambiguous. V was cut by 1 base and J by 2 bases, with 11 bases left in between. This CDR3 has 15 residues. CDR1 and CDR2 from the germline V gene are SNHLY and FYNNEI. The CDR3: CASSEGEVKNYGYTF. The CDR3 DNA reads TGTGCCAGCAGTGAAGGGGAGGTGAAGAACTATGGCTACACCTTC.

This clonotype was found many times. CDR3 amino acids: CASSGQGASFGELFF. Written as DNA, the CDR3 is TGTGCCAGCAGTGGACAGGGGGCGAGTTTCGGGGAGCTGTTTTTT. The J gene is TRBJ2-2, the V gene TRBV6-1; 10 bases align to TRBD1. Per the germline V gene, CDR1 is MNHNS and CDR2 is SASEGT. The CDR3 has 15 amino acids. V was pared by 4 bases and J by 7 bases, with 6 bases of the junction left unmatched.

In regard to this clonotype: Germline is not matched at one junction end, which may reflect a read error. This chain connects TRBV13 to TRBJ2-3; no definite D call. The germline CDR1 and CDR2 sequences are PRHDT and FYEKMQ (reference sequence). This CDR3 comprises 14 residues. CDR3 nucleotides: TGTGCCAGCAGGTTAGGATCTTCCACAGATACGCAGTATTTT. It yields the protein CASRLGSSTDTQYF.

This clonotype was counted a few times. This is likely a read error, given that the CDR3 carries no conserved phenylalanine or tryptophan at its end. This sequence joins TRBV19 and TRBJ2-7; D possibly uses TRBD1 or TRBD2 (5 bases each). Between the trimmed V and J ends, which lost 3 bases and 7 bases, there was a span of 16 bases. This CDR3 has 14 residues. Germline CDR1 LNHDA, CDR2 SQIVND (reference sequence). The CDR3 protein is CASSIGRGWEEQYL. CDR3 nucleotides: TGTGCCAGTAGTATCGGCCGGGGCTGGGAGGAGCAGTACCTC.

This clonotype was seen many times. J is TRBJ1-1 and V is TRBV19; D possibly corresponds to TRBD1 (6 bases). The V and J ends lost 2 bases and 1 base respectively, with 11 bases between them. The CDR3 length is 15 residues. Germline-derived CDR1 and CDR2 are LNHDA and SQIVND (reference sequence). CDR3 sequence reads: CASSIMQGTNTEAFF. In nucleotides, the CDR3 is TGTGCCAGTAGTATAATGCAGGGGACGAACACTGAAGCTTTCTTT.

About this clonotype itself: A clone one base away is much larger, so this may be a read error. The chain employs TRBV29-1 and TRBJ2-7, with D perhaps matching TRBD1 (5 bases). The CDR3 sequence is 13 residues long. CDR1 and CDR2 (germline): SQVTM, ANQGSEA. This CDR3 reads CNVLTDSTYEQYF. In nucleotides, the CDR3 is TGCAACGTTTTAACCGACAGTACCTACGAGCAGTACTTC.